The sequence of this T cell receptor (beta chain) was determined in a study of naive and memory T cell subsets. Regarding the study as a whole: In CD4 and CD8 cells, diversity dropped from naive through EMRA. Especially in CD8 cells, naive repertoires contained a few larger clonotypes, possibly CD45RA-re-expressing memory cells.

The CDR3 is 16 amino acids. The germline CDR1 and CDR2 sequences are SEHNR and FQNEAQ (reference sequence). Between the trimmed V and J ends, which lost 4 bases and 4 bases, there was a span of 17 bases. An equimolar mix of two oligonucleotides served as the beta constant-region primer for TRBC1 and TRBC2. Ligated cDNA was amplified by four rounds of PCR with nested alpha and beta constant-region primers and SP2. TCRdb ran MiXCR on the UMI-ligation and nested PCR reads and lists one entry per CDR3 protein. The sample lists about 150,000 distinct CDR3 sequences; approximately 24% were seen once. CMV status came from CD4+ T cell IFNgamma after overnight CMV lysate stimulation of fresh PBMCs. A note on this clonotype: Antigen unknown.

The sample taken for sequencing was naive CD4+ T cells from blood. The V gene is TRBV7-9, the J gene TRBJ2-1, with D perhaps matching TRBD2 (6 bases). The receptor was isolated from a human donor in good health. The CDR3 nucleotides read TGTGCCAGCAGCTCCCCGGGACTTCTGAATTACAATGAGCAGTTCTTC. Its protein is CASSSPGLLNYNEQFF. Full variable domain (missing parts from reference TRBV7-9 and TRBJ2-1): DTGVSQNPRHKITKRGQNVTFRCDPISEHNRLYWYRQTLGQGPEFLTYFQNEAQLEKSRLLSDRFSAERPKGSFSTLEIQRTEQGDSAMYLCASSSPGLLNYNEQFFGPGTRLTVL.